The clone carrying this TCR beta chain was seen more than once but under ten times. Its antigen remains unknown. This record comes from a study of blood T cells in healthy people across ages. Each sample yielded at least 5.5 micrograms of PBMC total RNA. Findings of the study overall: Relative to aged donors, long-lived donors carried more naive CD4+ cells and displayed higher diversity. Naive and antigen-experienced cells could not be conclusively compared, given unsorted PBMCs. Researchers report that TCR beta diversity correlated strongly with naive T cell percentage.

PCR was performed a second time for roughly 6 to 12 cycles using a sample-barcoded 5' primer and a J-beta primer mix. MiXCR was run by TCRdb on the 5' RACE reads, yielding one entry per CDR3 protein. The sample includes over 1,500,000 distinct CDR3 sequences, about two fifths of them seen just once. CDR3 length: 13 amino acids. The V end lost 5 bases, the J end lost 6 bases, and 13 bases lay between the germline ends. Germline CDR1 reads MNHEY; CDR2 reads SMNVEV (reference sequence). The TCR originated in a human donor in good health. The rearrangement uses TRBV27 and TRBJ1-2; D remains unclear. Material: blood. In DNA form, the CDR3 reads TGTGCCAGCAGTCTAGACGTCATCCATGGCTACACCTTC. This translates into CASSLDVIHGYTF.